Following are 21 T cell receptor beta chains from one sample sequenced in a study of blood T cell repertoires in COVID-19. Sequencing was performed with immunoSEQ multiplex PCR; in TCRdb, only in-frame clones are kept and a portion is missing. The data hold about 200,000 clones, with approximately 83% observed a single time. The material sequenced was PBMCs or T cells enriched from blood (not recorded which). The receptors stem from a middle-aged woman with acute COVID-19.

J is TRBJ1-3 and V is TRBV9; tentative D call: TRBD1 (5 bases). The CDR3 runs 17 residues. Germline V gives CDR1 SGDLS, CDR2 YYNGEE. Deletions cut 0 bases from V and 0 bases from J, with 13 bases between. CDR3 in amino acids: CASSVGGRALSGNTIYF. In DNA, the CDR3 is TGTGCCAGCAGCGTAGGAGGCAGGGCCCTCTCTGGAAACACCATATATTTT.

This clone was seen only once. V is TRBV4-1 and J is TRBJ2-2; 10 bases are a match to TRBD1. The CDR3 contains 19 residues. Per germline, CDR1 MGHRA and CDR2 YSYEKL. The V and J ends lost 3 bases and 3 bases, in that order; junction bases with no gene match: 13. The CDR3 protein is CASSHPFHTGTGDTGELFF. The CDR3 bases are TGCGCCAGCAGCCACCCCTTCCATACCGGGACAGGGGACACCGGGGAGCTGTTTTTT.

This rearrangement joins TRBV6-2 or TRBV6-3 to TRBJ1-1, with D tentatively TRBD1 (5 bases). The CDR3 covers 17 residues. Germline-derived CDR1 and CDR2 are MNHEY and SVGEGT. V was shortened by 2 bases and J by 0 bases, with 16 bases between the two germline ends. DNA of the CDR3: TGTGCCAGCAGTTACAAGGCAGGGCGGCCAATGAACACTGAAGCTTTCTTT. It yields the protein CASSYKAGRPMNTEAFF.

This chain joins TRBV11-2 and TRBJ1-1; maybe TRBD1 (6 bases). CDR3 length equals 19 residues. V gave up 5 bases and J gave up 1 base, with 26 bases separating them. Germline CDR1 SGHAT, CDR2 FQNNGV. CDR3 coding DNA: TGTGCCAGCAGCCAGACCCACCCAGGACAGATAGAAGAGAACACTGAAGCTTTCTTT. Protein product: CASSQTHPGQIEENTEAFF.

CDR3 amino acids: CASSKVGRQATKADNEQFF. The DNA of the CDR3 is TGTGCCAGCAGCAAAGTTGGGAGACAGGCTACGAAAGCGGACAATGAGCAGTTCTTC. The chain links TRBV21-1 to TRBJ2-1; the table's D gene call, TRBD1, was not cross checked with the DNA. TRBV21-1 is shown as a pseudogene. This CDR3 spans 19 amino acids.

The rearrangement uses TRBV9 and TRBJ2-3; D remains unclear. With 1 base removed from V and 5 bases from J, the gap between germline ends came to 11 bases. Germline V gives CDR1 SGDLS, CDR2 YYNGEE. This CDR3 has 14 residues. This chain's CDR3 is CASSVIPGGDTQYF. The CDR3 DNA follows: TGTGCCAGCAGCGTAATCCCCGGCGGAGATACGCAGTATTTT.

This chain uses TRBV11-2 with TRBJ1-2; TRBD1 matches 8 bases. Germline V gene sequence: CDR1 SGHAT, CDR2 FQNNGV. The CDR3 consists of 15 residues. V dropped 0 bases and J dropped 4; count of bases not matched to a gene: 4. In DNA, the CDR3 is TGTGCCAGCAGCTTAGATCCGACAGGGGTCTATGGCTACACCTTC. Translating it yields CASSLDPTGVYGYTF.

The rearrangement uses TRBV24-1 and TRBJ1-1; D perhaps matches TRBD1 (6 bases). This CDR3 is 14 amino acids long. The germline V gene encodes CDR1 KGHDR and CDR2 SFDVKD. The V end lost 9 bases, the J end lost 1 base, and 14 bases lay between the germline ends. CDR3 DNA sequence: TGTGCCACCGCTAGCGGGGGCGAGAACACTGAAGCTTTCTTT. It is translated as CATASGGENTEAFF.

This clone was counted between two and nine times. The chain joins TRBV7-9 to TRBJ1-1; 8 nucleotides agree with TRBD1. The CDR3 extends over 16 amino acids. V was clipped by 5 bases and J by 1 base; unmatched bases: 9. Germline-derived CDR1 and CDR2 are SEHNR and FQNEAQ (reference sequence). CDR3 loop: CASSPRGGTGNTEAFF. The CDR3 DNA reads as TGTGCCAGCAGCCCCAGAGGGGGGACAGGGAACACTGAAGCTTTCTTT. Variable domain in full (rest from reference TRBV7-9 and TRBJ1-1): DTGVSQNPRHKITKRGQNVTFRCDPISEHNRLYWYRQTLGQGPEFLTYFQNEAQLEKSRLLSDRFSAERPKGSFSTLEIQRTEQGDSAMYLCASSPRGGTGNTEAFFGQGTRLTVV.

This sequence joins TRBV7-9 and TRBJ2-7, with D maybe TRBD2 (5 bases). Deletions cut 5 bases from V and 4 bases from J, with 9 bases between. This CDR3 is 12 amino acids long. The germline CDR1 and CDR2 sequences are SEHNR and FQNEAQ (reference sequence). The CDR3 nucleotides read TGTGCCAGCAGCATAGGGAGTTACGAGCAGTACTTC. Translation gives CASSIGSYEQYF.

Comments on this clone: A much larger clone lies a single base off, so this may be a read error. The CDR3 region is CASSPQNSGSIYEQYF. The CDR3 DNA sequence: TGTGCCAGCAGCCCACAGAATTCAGGGTCTATCTACGAGCAGTACTTC. The chain links TRBV11-2 to TRBJ2-7; D is perhaps TRBD1 (5 bases). Germline V lookup: CDR1 SGHAT, CDR2 FQNNGV. This CDR3 is 16 amino acids long. V was cut by 5 bases and J by 3 bases, with 20 bases left in between.

The chain has TRBV10-1 and TRBJ2-7; 12 nucleotides agree with TRBD2. Germline trimming cut 5 bases from V and 2 bases from J; bases unmatched to any gene: 4. Germline loops: CDR1 WNHNN, CDR2 SYGVQD (reference sequence). This CDR3 has 15 residues. CDR3 amino acids: CASSSSSGRAYEQYF. The CDR3 DNA is TGCGCCAGCAGTTCTTCTAGCGGGAGGGCCTACGAGCAGTACTTC.

This chain uses TRBV7-2 with TRBJ2-5; the D gene is possibly TRBD2 (5 bases). Deletions cut 6 bases from V and 2 bases from J, with 13 bases between. CDR1 and CDR2 (germline): SGHTA, FQGNSA. This CDR3 is built from 14 residues. CDR3 protein: CASSRRRLQETQYF. The CDR3, as DNA: TGTGCCAGCAGTCGGCGGCGACTACAAGAGACCCAGTACTTC.

This clone was recorded a few times. The rearrangement links TRBV28 to TRBJ2-5, with a tentative D call TRBD1 (7 bases). V was shortened by 8 bases and J by 2 bases, with 9 bases between the two germline ends. CDR1 MDHEN and CDR2 SYDVKM come from the germline V gene. The CDR3 is 12 amino acids. The CDR3 region has the DNA TGTGCCAGCCAGGGGGGACAAGAGACCCAGTACTTC. Its protein is CASQGGQETQYF.

In its sample, this clone was seen a few times. This sequence joins TRBV2 and TRBJ1-5; TRBD1 matches at 8 bases. The junction had 10 bases not matched to a gene; V was cut back by 5 bases and J by 7 bases. Germline lookup yields CDR1 SNHLY and CDR2 FYNNEI. This CDR3 has 15 amino acids. The CDR3 loop is CASSSSGGARQPQHF. As DNA, the CDR3 is TGTGCCAGCAGTTCTTCAGGGGGCGCGAGGCAGCCCCAGCATTTT.

The genes are TRBV7-2 and TRBJ2-3; maybe TRBD2 (5 bases). The V end was cut by 4 bases, the J end by 2 bases, with 19 bases between. Per the germline V gene, CDR1 is SGHTA and CDR2 is FQGNSA. The CDR3 spans 17 residues. The DNA of the CDR3 is TGTGCCAGCAGCTCTATGAGCGGCGGGTCTCCCACAGATACGCAGTATTTT. Translated, it gives CASSSMSGGSPTDTQYF.

This chain links TRBV18 with TRBJ1-6; perhaps TRBD1 as D (5 bases). The CDR3 is 15 amino acids. V dropped 2 bases and J dropped 5 bases, with 10 bases sitting between them. Germline CDR1 reads KGHSH; CDR2 reads LQKENI. The CDR3 is CASSPVQGHNSPLHF. CDR3 nucleotide sequence: TGTGCCAGCTCACCAGTCCAGGGCCATAATTCACCCCTCCACTTT. The whole variable domain, filled in from reference TRBV18 and TRBJ1-6, reads NAGVMQNPRHLVRRRGQEARLRCSPMKGHSHVYWYRQLPEEGLKFMVYLQKENIIDESGMPKERFSAEFPKEGPSILRIQQVVRGDSAAYFCASSPVQGHNSPLHFGNGTRLTVT.

The rearrangement joins TRBV24-1 to TRBJ2-1; D ambiguous. The germline CDR1 and CDR2 sequences are KGHDR and SFDVKD. The CDR3 extends over 12 amino acids. Trimming removed 1 base at V and 5 bases at J, with 2 bases between. The CDR3 protein is CATSDFNNEQFF. In nucleotides, the CDR3 is TGTGCCACCAGTGATTTCAACAATGAGCAGTTCTTC.

This rearrangement joins TRBV13 to TRBJ1-6; 9 nucleotides match TRBD1. Per the germline V gene, CDR1 is PRHDT and CDR2 is FYEKMQ (reference sequence). V gave up 1 base and J gave up 6 bases; unmatched junction bases: 16. This CDR3 has 20 amino acids. Written as DNA, the CDR3 is TGTGCCAGCAGCTTAGCCCTTGGGGGGCTCGGGACAGGGCGTAATTCACCCCTCCACTTT. This gives the protein CASSLALGGLGTGRNSPLHF.

V gene TRBV5-1 combines with J gene TRBJ2-5, with 8 bases lining up with TRBD1. The germline CDR1 and CDR2 sequences are SGHRS and YFSETQ. Trimming cost V 1 base and J 3 bases; bases outside gene matches: 5. The CDR3 consists of 15 residues. CDR3 amino acids: CASSLFGQGKETQYF. The CDR3 coding sequence is TGCGCCAGCAGCTTGTTCGGACAGGGAAAAGAGACCCAGTACTTC. The full variable domain, in which reference TRBV5-1 and TRBJ2-5 provide the parts outside the CDR3, is KAGVTQTPRYLIKTRGQQVTLSCSPISGHRSVSWYQQTPGQGLQFLFEYFSETQRNKGNFPGRFSGRQFSNSRSEMNVSTLELGDSALYLCASSLFGQGKETQYFGPGTRLLVL.

The chain has TRBV7-9 and TRBJ2-1, with D possibly being TRBD1 (5 bases). The CDR3 loop spans 18 amino acids. The germline CDR1 and CDR2 sequences are SEHNR and FQNEAQ (reference sequence). Trimming took off 1 base at V and 5 bases at J, with 21 bases between the two ends. CDR3 in DNA: TGTGCCAGCAGCTTAGGGGGCGGCGGCCTTGGTAGGGACAATGAGCAGTTCTTC. This codes for CASSLGGGGLGRDNEQFF.